This T cell receptor (beta chain) was profiled in a study of spatial heterogeneity in lung cancer. Study background: The roughly 68 donors had untreated early-stage non-small cell lung cancer. Detection consistently yielded more beta chains than alpha chains. When follow-up PBMC samples existed, they were sequenced (at a median of around 2 years after resection).

TCRdb processed the 5' RACE reads anew with MiXCR; each CDR3 protein has one entry. In the table there are about 52,000 distinct CDR3 sequences, under 8% of which are singletons. This clonotype was seen more than once but under ten times. Time point indicated: blood at routine non-recurrence follow-up after resection. Whole RNA, which was extracted from tumor, nontumor lung tissue or frozen PBMC, was sequenced without any cell sorting. This sample comprised PBMCs, obtained at follow-up. The clonotype was recovered from a female donor with early-stage non-small cell lung cancer.

In nucleotides, the CDR3 is TGCGCCAGCAGCCCCGGGACCGCGGACGTACAGCCCCAGCATTTT. It translates to CASSPGTADVQPQHF. The rearrangement uses TRBV5-1 and TRBJ1-5; a possible D gene is TRBD1 (5 bases). CDR1 is SGHRS, CDR2 YFSETQ, per germline. The CDR3 is 15 residues long. V was clipped by 4 bases and J by 7 bases, with 18 bases between them.